This T cell receptor (beta chain) was captured in a study of beta chain features in type 1 diabetes (dated by TCRdb to 2016 to 2018). Concerning the study at large: Mean age, gender distribution, total cell number and subset yield were not different between patients and healthy donors. A total of some 100,000,000 sorted cells were examined across all samples, and the number of cells per subset was strongly correlated with RNA yield. In the study, recently diagnosed type 1 diabetes patients and matched healthy donors were compared on the TCRB repertoires of their sorted circulating CD4+ T cell subsets. Regulatory and stem cell-like memory subsets were obtained from only 8 patients and about 8 healthy donors, while naive and central memory subsets were obtained from all 28 donors.

What the work shows at the level of the full study, not this receptor alone: Sequencing cDNA rather than genomic DNA could over-represent highly expressing activated cells, although activation and CD3 levels did not differ between groups. Naive, central memory and regulatory TCRB repertoires appeared to be more alike among patients than among healthy donors. Type 1 diabetes patients showed a moderate but significant shortening of TCRB CDR3 length in all four CD4+ subsets. Fewer insertions and more nucleotide deletions at VDJ recombination sites were observed in patients with type 1 diabetes, implying thymic rearrangement abnormalities. HLA sub-analyses involved small numbers of individuals, so any influence of HLA type on TCRB rearrangement remained unresolved. PCR may preferentially amplify shorter templates, but because patient and control samples were amplified and corrected together, any resulting skew would affect both groups equally.

The germline V gene yields SNHLY for CDR1 and FYNNEI for CDR2. From its cysteine to its phenylalanine, the CDR3 spans 15 amino acids. The entry retains the CDR3 DNA only, 45 bases that are in frame from base 1. V and J lose 6 bases and 2 bases, and a span of 15 bases separates them. All of the isolated RNA was reverse transcribed with the High Capacity cDNA Reverse Transcription Kit, so expressed TCRB transcripts were sequenced. Deep immunoSEQ sequencing was performed on naive, central memory and regulatory T cell samples, with an average of roughly 3.5 million total reads per sample. After sorted cells were lysed in RLT buffer, RNA was extracted with DNase-treated RNeasy Micro or Mini kits, with the choice depending on cell number. To prevent cross-contamination, each cell subset was processed individually, whereas patient and healthy donor samples were processed jointly. Using the immunoSEQ multiplex PCR, TCRB sequences were amplified from cDNA into 87-bp fragments spanning the CDR3 region. Sequencing of the amplicons was done on the Illumina HiSeq platform. The original methods were these. PCR bias was computationally corrected using synthetic template baselines, reads within Hamming distance 2 were collapsed, and singletons that could not be merged were discarded. Reads were aligned against IMGT so that V, D and J genes, CDR3 length and insertions or deletions at six rearrangement sites could be assigned. Within each subset, clonotype counts were normalized to the number of sorted cells before true diversity and Gini coefficients were calculated with the tcR R package. Repertoire sharing was quantified using the overlap coefficient calculated on TCRB nucleotide sequences. This immuneACCESS table, as held by TCRdb, lists in-frame sequences with V and J called but not all clones. Of the missing ones, under half trace to an unresolved V gene in checked studies; the others have no known cause. V, J and clone size are taken as reported in that table, and D and trimming were inferred from the DNA itself. Here the sample has around 120,000 clones; approximately 15% occur a single time. 2.6% of the sample lies in the top ten.

A single peripheral blood draw of approximately 110 mL on average was collected from each donor into heparinised tubes. Using a panel that included CD45RO, CCR7, CD25, CD127, CD95 and CD27, naive, central memory, regulatory and stem cell-like memory CD4+ T cells were sorted on a BD FACSAria II. All sorted populations exceeded 95% purity. PBMCs were separated immediately by Lymphoprep density gradient centrifugation and were stained directly, without being cultured. So that batch effects would be minimized, each experiment stained and sorted samples in pairs, pairing one healthy donor with one patient. With regard to this clone: Its recognized antigen is unknown. No much larger clone is present one base from it, and per-base qualities are unavailable.

The sequencing sample was made of central memory CD4+ T cells from blood. The chain is encoded by TRBV2 joined to TRBJ2-3; the D gene is perhaps TRBD2, from 6 matching bases. The sequence derives from a man aged 18 to 29 with type 1 diabetes. The CDR3 protein: CASRRGSGPTDTQYF. The sequence in DNA is TGTGCCAGCAGACGGGGTAGCGGACCCACAGATACGCAGTATTTT.